The clone carrying this T cell receptor beta chain turned up a few times. Its antigen is not identified. Sequencing involved patients with CD8+CD57+ cell expansion previously shown by flow cytometry. Prior therapy had not been administered to any patient at the time of blood sampling. Germline V lookup: CDR1 LNHNV, CDR2 YYDKDF (reference sequence). The CDR3 is made up of 13 amino acids. V lost 0 bases and J 6 bases, leaving 7 bases between the germline ends. The data originate from a study of CD8+CD57+ T cells in acquired aplastic anemia. Looking at the study overall: On average, sorted CD4+ and CD8+ cells gave approximately 3.1 ug of DNA.

General study results and limits: Some 31 sequences, all CD8+ CDR3, were shared between patients and controls.

TCR beta VDJ combinations and CDR3 sequences were profiled from genomic DNA. One entry per CDR3 protein, called by TCRdb with MiXCR from the reads. The sample has 150,000 to 200,000 distinct CDR3 sequences; 40% to 50% are singletons. The chain has TRBV15 and TRBJ2-3; D tentatively reads TRBD1 or TRBD2 (5 bases each). The specimen sequenced was sorted CD4+, CD8+, or CD8+CD57+ T cells (not recorded which) from PBMCs. This TCR was sampled from a human donor with aplastic anemia. CDR3 sequence: CATSRDWGDTQYF. The CDR3 DNA reads TGTGCCACCAGCAGAGATTGGGGGGATACGCAGTATTTT.